This T cell receptor beta chain came from a study of shared clonotypes between healthy human individuals. Evenly divided among several immunoSEQ plates was the genomic DNA of each subset. The data were produced by immunoSEQ multiplex PCR, yet TCRdb's version contains in-frame clones alone and is incomplete. This table has almost 750,000 clones, over 55% appearing once. Germline CDR1 and CDR2: SNHLY and FYNNEI. The V end was cut by 4 bases, the J end by 0 bases, with 7 bases between. This CDR3 is 14 amino acids long. The sample was memory CD4+ T cells sorted from blood. The subset here: CD45RA-negative fraction. The receptor was isolated from a woman aged 25 to 45 in good health. The chain employs TRBV2 and TRBJ1-5; D is undetermined. In DNA form, the CDR3 reads TGTGCCAGCAGTGCCGGGGATAGCAATCAGCCCCAGCATTTT. It yields the protein CASSAGDSNQPQHF.